Listed below are T cell receptor beta chains from one sample, sequenced in a study of graft-versus-host responses after intestinal transplantation. These receptors have no known antigen. Repertoires were generated with immunoSEQ multiplex PCR, while TCRdb's copy carries only in-frame clones and drops some. The repertoire includes 140,000 or so clones, over 90% of them detected once, and roughly 0.2% sits in the top ten. The starting material was unstimulated CD4+ T cells sorted from spleen or lymph node cells, obtained before intestinal transplant. These receptors all stem from a human donor who received an intestinal transplant. CDR3s include the opening cysteine and the closing phenylalanine or tryptophan. Each record gives: D gene, J gene, V gene, clone size, CDR3 protein, CDR3 DNA. The D gene is left open where the match is weak. Clone sizes are given selectively: once, few, many, or a class where the clone is expanded.

TRBD1 TRBJ1-5 TRBV28 . CASSPPGQGTQPQHF TGTGCCAGCAGTCCACCGGGACAGGGGACTCAGCCCCAGCATTTT
TRBD2 TRBJ2-7 TRBV5-6 once CASSQPGGEQYF TGTGCCAGCAGCCAGCCGGGGGGCGAGCAGTACTTC
. TRBJ2-5 TRBV6-1 . CASSDRIGVTQYF TGTGCCAGCAGTGACCGAATTGGGGTGACCCAGTACTTC
. TRBJ1-1 TRBV21-1 . CASSKGYRSFSPNTEAFF TGTGCCAGCAGCAAGGGTTACAGGAGCTTCAGCCCTAACACTGAAGCTTTCTTT
TRBD2 TRBJ2-4 TRBV19 . CASSMIAGGVSNIQYF TGTGCCAGTAGTATGATTGCGGGAGGGGTCTCGAACATTCAGTACTTC
TRBD2 TRBJ2-1 TRBV5-1 once CASSITGTSANEQFF TGCGCCAGCAGTATTACCGGGACTAGCGCCAATGAGCAGTTCTTC
TRBD1 TRBJ1-2 TRBV4-2 . CASSQDTTGTGNYGYTF TGTGCCAGCAGCCAAGATACGACTGGGACAGGGAACTATGGCTACACCTTC
TRBD2 TRBJ2-1 TRBV30 . CAWTSGINEQFF TGTGCCTGGACTAGCGGGATCAATGAGCAGTTCTTC
. TRBJ2-1 TRBV29-1 . CSVVGNEQFF TGCAGCGTTGTTGGCAATGAGCAGTTCTTC
TRBD1 TRBJ2-7 TRBV7-8 . CASSSGQGYGSYEQYF TGTGCCAGCAGCTCCGGACAGGGGTACGGCTCCTACGAGCAGTACTTC
. TRBJ2-5 TRBV30 . CAWSVLVGSGETQYF TGTGCCTGGAGTGTACTGGTGGGATCTGGAGAGACCCAGTACTTC
. TRBJ1-4 TRBV9 . CASSVGAGGTNEKLFF TGTGCCAGCAGCGTAGGGGCGGGCGGGACGAATGAAAAACTGTTTTTT
. TRBJ1-5 TRBV4-2 . CASSQDTVQEPQHF TGTGCCAGCAGCCAAGATACAGTTCAGGAACCCCAGCATTTT
TRBD2 TRBJ2-7 TRBV29-1 . CSVRTSGYEQYF TGCAGCGTCCGGACTAGCGGGTACGAGCAGTACTTC
TRBD1 TRBJ1-5 TRBV28 . CASSLGDRGSNQPQHF TGTGCCAGCAGTTTAGGAGACAGGGGTAGCAATCAGCCCCAGCATTTT
. TRBJ2-7 TRBV21-1 once CASTRLRDLLEQYF TGTGCCAGCACGCGCCTAAGGGACCTCCTCGAGCAGTACTTC
. TRBJ2-7 TRBV28 . CASSFGLRGEREQYF TGTGCCAGCAGTTTTGGTCTCAGGGGGGAACGAGAGCAGTACTTC
TRBD1 TRBJ1-3 TRBV28 . CASRDRGLFSGNTIYF TGTGCCAGCAGGGACAGGGGGCTTTTCTCCGGAAACACCATATATTTT
. TRBJ2-7 TRBV15 once CATSREGDSYEQYF TGTGCCACCAGCAGAGAGGGGGACTCCTACGAGCAGTACTTC
. TRBJ1-3 TRBV20-1 . CSLRLGNTIYF TGCAGCTTGAGACTTGGAAACACCATATATTTT
. TRBJ1-2 TRBV7-3 . CASSLTRGADGYTF TGTGCCAGCAGTCTTACCAGGGGAGCAGATGGCTACACCTTC
. TRBJ1-5 TRBV2 . CASSEGQAGQPQHF TGTGCCAGCAGTGAAGGCCAAGCAGGGCAGCCCCAGCATTTT
TRBD2 TRBJ2-1 TRBV5-4 . CASSLGGLAGEIEQFF TGTGCCAGCAGCTTGGGGGGACTAGCGGGAGAGATTGAGCAGTTCTTC
. TRBJ1-4 TRBV10-1 few CASSETREMGKLFF TGCGCCAGCAGTGAGACAAGGGAGATGGGAAAACTGTTTTTT
. TRBJ2-1 TRBV15 . CATSGATSTGTFF TGTGCCACCAGCGGGGCTACAAGCACAGGGACGTTCTTC
TRBD2 TRBJ2-1 TRBV5-1 . CASSLSPGLGASSYNEQFF TGCGCCAGCAGCTTGTCTCCGGGACTAGGAGCCAGCTCCTACAATGAGCAGTTCTTC
. TRBJ2-7 TRBV7-2 few CATSLEGGDTYEQYF TGTGCTACAAGCTTAGAAGGGGGAGACACCTACGAGCAGTACTTC
TRBD1 TRBJ1-3 TRBV5-1 . CASSLEWTGNSGNTIYF TGCGCCAGCAGCTTGGAGTGGACAGGGAACTCTGGAAACACCATATATTTT
. TRBJ2-2 TRBV10-3 . CAISVAGTGELFF TGTGCCATCAGTGTCGCGGGCACCGGGGAGCTGTTTTTT
. TRBJ2-7 TRBV19 . CASSISDRLYEQYF TGTGCCAGTAGTATTTCGGACAGACTGTACGAGCAGTACTTC
. TRBJ1-1 TRBV29-1 . CSVTNFMGRMNTEAFF TGCAGCGTTACCAATTTTATGGGACGTATGAACACTGAAGCTTTCTTT
TRBD2 TRBJ2-3 TRBV4-1 . CASSQNRNSGRNGDTQYF TGCGCCAGCAGCCAAAATCGAAATAGCGGGAGGAATGGAGATACGCAGTATTTT
. TRBJ1-1 TRBV9 once CASSVAEGRAGDTEAFF TGTGCCAGCAGCGTAGCAGAGGGACGGGCAGGGGACACTGAAGCTTTCTTT
. TRBJ2-3 TRBV6-1 . CASSARVGDTQYF TGTGCCAGCAGTGCCAGGGTAGGGGATACGCAGTATTTT
TRBD1 TRBJ2-4 TRBV28 . CASSWSGQVFGKNIQYF TGTGCCAGCAGTTGGTCGGGACAGGTTTTTGGCAAAAACATTCAGTACTTC
. TRBJ2-7 TRBV28 . CASSPPLGEQYF TGTGCCAGCAGTCCACCGTTGGGGGAGCAGTACTTC
. TRBJ2-3 TRBV27 . CASSEGDTQYF TGTGCCAGCAGCGAGGGGGATACGCAGTATTTT
. TRBJ2-7 TRBV29-1 . CSVGGIRYEQYF TGCAGCGTTGGCGGGATCCGATACGAGCAGTACTTC
TRBD1 TRBJ2-5 TRBV5-1 few CASSLHGTDQETQYF TGCGCCAGCAGCCTGCATGGGACAGACCAAGAGACCCAGTACTTC
. TRBJ1-5 TRBV18 . CASSPAQSNQPQHF TGTGCCAGCTCACCAGCACAAAGCAATCAGCCCCAGCATTTT
. TRBJ2-7 TRBV5-6 . CASSLLRVEFYEQYF TGTGCCAGCAGCTTACTCCGCGTAGAATTTTACGAGCAGTACTTC
TRBD2 TRBJ2-1 TRBV10-3 . CAISETTSGRVYNEQFF TGTGCCATCAGTGAGACAACTAGCGGGAGGGTTTACAATGAGCAGTTCTTC
TRBD2 TRBJ2-1 TRBV5-1 . CASSFGLAGGSRYNEQFF TGCGCCAGCAGCTTCGGACTAGCGGGAGGGTCCAGGTACAATGAGCAGTTCTTC
. TRBJ2-1 TRBV19 . CASSKKTAGAVNEQFF TGTGCCAGTAGTAAGAAGACGGCAGGGGCGGTCAATGAGCAGTTCTTC
. TRBJ2-7 TRBV2 once CASRGEWTVSYEQYF TGTGCCAGCAGGGGGGAGTGGACAGTGTCCTACGAGCAGTACTTC
TRBD1 TRBJ2-7 TRBV27 once CASSGTGAHEQYF TGTGCCAGCAGTGGGACAGGGGCCCACGAGCAGTACTTC
. TRBJ2-5 TRBV5-1 . CASSRGETQYF TGCGCCAGCAGCAGGGGGGAGACCCAGTACTTC
TRBD2 TRBJ2-1 TRBV7-7 . CASRELAGGGQFF TGTGCCAGCAGGGAATTAGCGGGAGGCGGGCAGTTCTTC
. TRBJ2-7 TRBV6-1 once CASSLYEQYF TGTGCCAGCAGCTTATACGAGCAGTACTTC